The rows below give T cell receptor beta chains drawn from one sample of a study of cytomegalovirus exposure and HLA in healthy donors. Profiled with immunoSEQ multiplex PCR; TCRdb holds only in-frame clones, not every one. This table has tens of thousands of clones, 75% to 85% appearing once. The sample consisted of PBMCs. These receptors were collected from a human donor in good health. Both conserved end residues are part of each CDR3. A D gene is named only where the DNA matches it firmly. Size tells how often a clone was seen (once, few, many) or the class of an expanded clone, and some rows leave it out.

J gene | D gene | clone size | V gene | CDR3 protein | CDR3 DNA
TRBJ2-1 | - | - | TRBV5-4 | CASSPPRGQYREQFF | TGTGCCAGCAGCCCCCCAAGGGGACAATATCGTGAGCAGTTCTTC
TRBJ1-2 | TRBD1 | - | TRBV6-6 | CASRGQGTNYGYTF | TGTGCCAGCAGGGGACAGGGTACTAACTATGGCTACACCTTC
TRBJ2-3 | - | - | TRBV7-8 | CAAGNTDTQYF | TGTGCGGCGGGGAATACAGATACGCAGTATTTT
TRBJ2-1 | - | - | TRBV6-5 | CASSVVTGTPNEQFF | TGTGCCAGCAGTGTAGTAACCGGGACACCCAATGAGCAGTTCTTC
TRBJ1-4 | TRBD1 | - | TRBV11-2 | CASSQLGQGRLFF | TGTGCCAGCAGCCAACTCGGACAGGGAAGGTTGTTTTTT
TRBJ1-6 | TRBD1 | - | TRBV2 | CASRRDRGNSPLHF | TGTGCCAGCAGACGGGACAGAGGTAATTCACCCCTCCACTTT
TRBJ1-2 | TRBD1 | - | TRBV7-8 | CASSRGQGGSYTF | TGTGCCAGCAGCCGGGGACAGGGTGGGAGCTACACCTTC
TRBJ2-3 | TRBD2 | once | TRBV7-9 | CASSSSGEASTDTQYF | TGTGCCAGCAGCAGTAGCGGGGAGGCTAGCACAGATACGCAGTATTTT
TRBJ2-5 | TRBD2 | - | TRBV15 | CATSRARGGGGWETQYF | TGTGCCACCAGCAGAGCCCGAGGTGGCGGGGGATGGGAGACCCAGTACTTC
TRBJ2-3 | - | few | TRBV7-3 | CASSLAGRNTDTQYF | TGTGCCAGCAGCTTAGCGGGGCGAAACACAGATACGCAGTATTTT
TRBJ1-4 | - | - | TRBV6-6 | CASSTGHAKREKLFF | TGTGCCAGCAGCACAGGACACGCGAAAAGGGAAAAACTGTTTTTT